Given below is one T cell receptor beta chain in context. Every contributor of samples was a Caucasian grown-up residing in Nashville, Tennessee. Clones were read by immunoSEQ multiplex PCR, and TCRdb kept only the in-frame ones, dropping some. The sample has about 1.5 million clones, approximately 98% seen once. The data stem from a study of shared clonotypes between healthy human individuals. V lost 4 bases and J lost 3, with 18 bases in between. Germline loops: CDR1 SGHKS, CDR2 YYEKEE (reference sequence). This CDR3 region has 16 residues. V is TRBV5-5 and J is TRBJ2-3, with D possibly being TRBD2 (6 bases). The sample comprised naive CD4+ T cells sorted from blood. Indicated subset: CD45RA+ positively selected. This TCR was sampled from a man under 40 in good health. The CDR3 DNA reads TGTGCCAGCAGCCTGGTCCGGGCCGGGAGAACAGATACGCAGTATTTT. Translation: CASSLVRAGRTDTQYF.